This T cell receptor beta chain originates from a study of CD8 T cells in Susac syndrome. A quantity of about 0.45 to 1 ug RNA underwent reverse transcription using random hexamers. A single record per CDR3 protein comes from TCRdb applying MiXCR to the immunoSEQ multiplex PCR reads. The profile shows fewer than 250,000 distinct CDR3 sequences, around 93% of them singletons. Trimming shortened V by 3 bases and J by 6 bases, and 12 bases separated the two germline ends. Germline CDR1 DFQATT, CDR2 SNEGSKA (reference sequence). The CDR3 consists of 13 residues. This sequence originates from a human donor in good health. The chain employs TRBV20-1 and TRBJ1-5; D not certain. Material for sequencing was CD4+ T cells from PBMCs. CDR3 in amino acids: CSARNQRGQPQHF. The CDR3 DNA reads TGCAGTGCTAGGAACCAGCGGGGTCAGCCCCAGCATTTT.